The next 18 T cell receptor beta chains were all read from a single sample in a study of Graves' ophthalmopathy and Graves' hyperthyroidism. Scientists amplified the TCR beta CDR3 regions from RNA transcripts. Second-round multiplex PCR came after first-round RT-PCR with HTBI primers. TCRdb called the multiplex PCR reads again in MiXCR, with one record for every CDR3 protein. Of a few hundred thousand distinct CDR3 sequences detected, roughly 39% appear once; the ten largest clones hold approximately 4.1%. Sequencing was done on a sample of peripheral blood or thyroid tissue (not recorded which). All receptors derive from an adult man with Graves' hyperthyroidism.

In its sample, this clonotype was seen a few times. One end of the junction fails to match germline, which may point to a read error. This chain links TRBV19 with TRBJ2-7, with D tentatively TRBD1 or TRBD2 (5 bases each). Germline V gives CDR1 LNHDA, CDR2 SQIVND (reference sequence). This CDR3 is built from 14 residues. CDR3 DNA: TGCGCCAGTAGCATCTCTCAGGGACCCTACGAGCAGTACTTC. It specifies CASSISQGPYEQYF.

This clonotype came up a few times. The genes are TRBV2 and TRBJ2-3; D unclear. Per the germline V gene, CDR1 is SNHLY and CDR2 is FYNNEI. The V and J ends lost 1 base and 5 bases respectively, with 7 bases between them. This CDR3 is 13 amino acids long. CDR3 nucleotides: TGTGCCAGCAGTGAAGGGACCGTAGATACGCAGTATTTT. Protein product: CASSEGTVDTQYF.

This clonotype was counted at least ten times. J is TRBJ1-2 and V is TRBV24-1; 7 bases are shared with TRBD1. Germline CDR1 reads KGHDR; CDR2 reads SFDVKD. The length of the CDR3 is 15 residues. V lost 5 bases, J lost 4 bases, and 9 bases stayed unmatched. The CDR3 nucleotides are TGTGCCACCAGTGCTCGGCAGGGGGTCGGCTATGGCTACACCTTC. Its protein is CATSARQGVGYGYTF.

The table lists this clonotype with a few counts. The J gene is TRBJ2-3, the V gene TRBV7-6; D gene ambiguous. Germline-derived CDR1 and CDR2 are SGHVS and FNYEAQ. This CDR3 has 13 residues. Trimming stripped 5 bases from V and 0 bases from J, with 6 bases between. The CDR3 sequence: CASSGSSTDTQYF. The CDR3 DNA is TGTGCCAGCAGCGGATCTAGCACAGATACGCAGTATTTT.

Of note for this clonotype: At one end the junction does not follow the germline gene, possibly because of a read error. The CDR3 DNA reads TGCGCCAGCAGCTTAGTAGGCCGCCACGAGCAGTACTTC. Its protein product is CASSLVGRHEQYF. The chain couples TRBV7-2 to TRBJ2-7; D ambiguous. The CDR3 totals 13 residues. Germline CDR1 SGHTA, CDR2 FQGNSA.

This clonotype has only one observation. The gene calls are TRBV27 and TRBJ2-7, with 7 positions matching TRBD1. The CDR3 runs 15 residues. CDR1 and CDR2 from the germline V gene are MNHEY and SMNVEV (reference sequence). Germline trimming cut 8 bases from V and 4 bases from J; bases unmatched to any gene: 14. The CDR3 nucleotides are TGTGCCAGCGAAGATACCGGGACAGAGTATTACGAGCAGTACTTC. Residues: CASEDTGTEYYEQYF.

There are many counts of this clonotype. The chain has TRBV10-3 and TRBJ2-7; D might be TRBD1 (5 bases). Germline V gene sequence: CDR1 ENHRY, CDR2 SYGVKD. The CDR3 runs 12 residues. V lost 3 bases and J lost 4, with 7 bases in between. The CDR3 reads CAISDQGYEQYF. CDR3 nucleotide sequence: TGTGCCATCAGTGACCAGGGTTACGAGCAGTACTTC.

The rearrangement links TRBV20-1 to TRBJ2-3; 14 bases align to TRBD2. From germline, CDR1 is DFQATT and CDR2 SNEGSKA (reference sequence). Unmatched junction bases numbered 11, after V lost 3 bases and J lost 6 bases. The CDR3 totals 17 residues. The CDR3 sequence: CSARVIGTSGGGDTQYF. For the CDR3, the DNA is TGCAGTGCTAGGGTTATAGGGACTAGCGGGGGTGGGGATACGCAGTATTTT.

This clonotype was counted a few times. This chain uses TRBV7-9 with TRBJ2-7; no clear D. The CDR3 sequence is 16 residues long. CDR1 is SEHNR, CDR2 FQNEAQ, per germline (reference sequence). V was clipped by 5 bases and J by 2 bases, with 19 bases between them. CDR3 residues: CASSPGNREVPYEQYF. The CDR3 DNA follows: TGTGCCAGCAGCCCTGGGAATAGGGAAGTCCCCTACGAGCAGTACTTC.

The chain links TRBV20-1 to TRBJ2-2; TRBD2 agrees at 9 bases. Losses at the gene ends were 3 bases for V and 6 bases for J; bases not matched to a gene: 11. The CDR3 loop spans 16 amino acids. Germline V lookup: CDR1 DFQATT, CDR2 SNEGSKA (reference sequence). DNA of the CDR3: TGCAGTGCTAGGAGCGCGGGAGGGCCGGTTGCCGGGGAGCTGTTTTTT. Translated: CSARSAGGPVAGELFF.

The table lists this clonotype with many counts. The chain joins TRBV29-1 to TRBJ2-3; 7 bases fit TRBD1. CDR1 and CDR2 from the germline V gene are SQVTM and ANQGSEA. V lost 6 bases and J lost 6; bases outside the gene matches: 3. The CDR3 covers 11 residues. For the CDR3, the DNA is TGCAGCGTCCAGACAGGGGATACGCAGTATTTT. Its translation: CSVQTGDTQYF.

Of note for this clonotype: A much larger clonotype is one base distant, so this may be a read error. The limits of the CDR3 on the DNA are not certain, so only TCRdb's listed CDR3 is given. The chain links TRBV24-1 to TRBJ1-2. The CDR3 length is 13 residues, termini included. CDR1 is KGHDR, CDR2 SFDVKD, per germline. The CDR3 protein is CASSLSAIYGCTF.

This clonotype was observed many times. J is TRBJ1-5 and V is TRBV10-2, with D perhaps matching TRBD1 (5 bases). The CDR3 has 15 amino acids. The germline gives CDR1 WSHSY, CDR2 SAAADI. V was cut by 2 bases and J by 3 bases, with 11 bases left in between. Here the CDR3 reads CASSEAGGDNQPQHF. In DNA, the CDR3 is TGCGCCAGCAGTGAGGCGGGGGGGGACAATCAGCCCCAGCATTTT.

In regard to this clonotype: This may come from a read error, since a much larger clone is one base off. The V gene is TRBV7-9, the J gene TRBJ1-2, with 7 nucleotides matching TRBD1. Germline V CDR1 and CDR2: SEHNR, FQNEAQ (reference sequence). The CDR3 consists of 15 residues. The CDR3 protein is CASGLSGGINYGYTF. Here the CDR3 DNA reads TGTGCCAGCGGCTTATCAGGGGGGATTAACTATGGCTACACCTTC.

This chain joins TRBV5-4 and TRBJ2-2, with 12 bases lining up with TRBD2. The CDR3 is 18 residues long. With V trimmed by 0 bases and J by 3 bases, 6 bases remained unmatched. Germline loops: CDR1 SGHNT, CDR2 YYREEE (reference sequence). DNA of the CDR3: TGTGCCAGCAGCTTGGGACTAGCGGGGGCCGGCGACACCGGGGAGCTGTTTTTT. Translating it yields CASSLGLAGAGDTGELFF.

This chain uses TRBV7-9 with TRBJ1-5; weak D call: TRBD1 (5 bases). CDR3 length: 16 amino acids. Germline assignment: CDR1 SEHNR and CDR2 FQNEAQ (reference sequence). V dropped 5 bases and J dropped 0 bases, with 14 bases sitting between them. The CDR3 DNA reads TGTGCCAGCAGCCTGGAACGGGGGAATAGCAATCAGCCCCAGCATTTT. It codes for CASSLERGNSNQPQHF. Together with reference TRBV7-9 and TRBJ1-5, the CDR3 gives the full variable domain: DTGVSQNPRHKITKRGQNVTFRCDPISEHNRLYWYRQTLGQGPEFLTYFQNEAQLEKSRLLSDRFSAERPKGSFSTLEIQRTEQGDSAMYLCASSLERGNSNQPQHFGDGTRLSIL.

Note on this clonotype: This may come from a read error, since a much larger clone is one base off. V usage is TRBV7-9 and J usage is TRBJ2-2; TRBD1 agrees at 9 bases. In germline, CDR1 is SEHNR, CDR2 FQNEAQ (reference sequence). The CDR3 contains 16 residues. The CDR3: CASSLDNRGRGGELVF. DNA of the CDR3: TGTGCCAGCAGCTTAGACAACAGGGGGCGCGGCGGGGAGCTGGTTTTT.

There are many counts of this clonotype. The V call is TRBV4-2, the J call TRBJ2-7; TRBD2 agrees at 9 bases. This CDR3 contains 17 residues. V dropped 0 bases and J dropped 3; count of bases not matched to a gene: 9. Germline CDR1 LGHNA, CDR2 YNFKEQ. CDR3 residues: CASSQDIGLAGYYEQYF. As DNA, the CDR3 is TGTGCCAGCAGCCAAGATATCGGGCTAGCGGGATACTACGAGCAGTACTTC.